This T cell receptor (beta chain) emerged from a study of CD8+ T cells in alopecia areata. The germline V and J ends were trimmed by 1 base and 0 bases, with 16 bases remaining between them. This CDR3 has 18 amino acids. From germline, CDR1 is LNHDA and CDR2 SQIVND (reference sequence). General study results and limits: Scalp sequencing also captures normal skin's resident alphabeta T cells. Shared TCR sequences were less clear between patients than in mice, possibly partly from HLA diversity.

A note on this clone: No antigen is known for it.

Following extraction, RNA underwent reverse transcription to cDNA, which served as the sequencing template. Assay: immunoSEQ multiplex PCR; the TCRdb copy retains only in-frame clones and omits some. The sample has some 4,000 clones, 60% to 85% seen once; the top ten hold about 6.8%. The V call is TRBV19, the J call TRBJ1-5; D perhaps matches TRBD1 (5 bases). Sequencing was carried out using skin. The sequence derives from a human donor in good health. CDR3 coding DNA: TGTGCCAGTAGTATAGTTCACCTACAGGTATATAGCAATCAGCCCCAGCATTTT. Amino acids: CASSIVHLQVYSNQPQHF.